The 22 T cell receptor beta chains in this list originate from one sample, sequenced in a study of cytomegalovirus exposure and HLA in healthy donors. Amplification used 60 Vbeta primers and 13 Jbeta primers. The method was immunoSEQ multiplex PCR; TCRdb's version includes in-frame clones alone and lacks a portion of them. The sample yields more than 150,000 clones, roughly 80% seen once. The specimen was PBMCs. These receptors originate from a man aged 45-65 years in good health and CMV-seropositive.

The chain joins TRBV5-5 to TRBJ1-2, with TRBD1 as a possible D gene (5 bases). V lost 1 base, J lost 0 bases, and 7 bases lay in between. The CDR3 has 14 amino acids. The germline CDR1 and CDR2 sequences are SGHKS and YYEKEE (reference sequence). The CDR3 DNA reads TGTGCCAGCAGCTTGCCAGGGACTAACTATGGCTACACCTTC. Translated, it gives CASSLPGTNYGYTF.

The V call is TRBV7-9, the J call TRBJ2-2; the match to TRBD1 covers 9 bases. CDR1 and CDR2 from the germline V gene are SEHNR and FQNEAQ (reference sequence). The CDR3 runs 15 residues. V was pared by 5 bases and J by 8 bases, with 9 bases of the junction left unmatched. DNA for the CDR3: TGTGCCAGCAGCGCCTATAGGACAGGGGTTGGGGAGCTGTTTTTT. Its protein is CASSAYRTGVGELFF.

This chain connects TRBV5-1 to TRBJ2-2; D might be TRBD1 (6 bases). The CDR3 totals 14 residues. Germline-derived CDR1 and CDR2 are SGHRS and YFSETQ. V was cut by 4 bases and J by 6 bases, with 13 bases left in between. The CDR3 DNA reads TGCGCCAGCAGCCAGTCACAGGGATCCGGGGAGCTGTTTTTT. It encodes CASSQSQGSGELFF.

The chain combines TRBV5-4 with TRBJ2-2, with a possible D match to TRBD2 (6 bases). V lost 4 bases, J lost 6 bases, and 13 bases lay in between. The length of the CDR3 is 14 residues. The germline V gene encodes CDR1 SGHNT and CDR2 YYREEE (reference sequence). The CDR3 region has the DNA TGTGCCAGCAGCGGCGGAGGGGAGCCCGGGGAGCTGTTTTTT. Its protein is CASSGGGEPGELFF.

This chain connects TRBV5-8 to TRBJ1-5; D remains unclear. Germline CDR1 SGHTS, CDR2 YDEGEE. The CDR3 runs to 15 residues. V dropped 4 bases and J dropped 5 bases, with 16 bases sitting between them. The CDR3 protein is CASSPHPAGYQPQHF. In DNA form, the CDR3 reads TGTGCCAGCAGCCCGCACCCGGCGGGGTATCAGCCCCAGCATTTT.

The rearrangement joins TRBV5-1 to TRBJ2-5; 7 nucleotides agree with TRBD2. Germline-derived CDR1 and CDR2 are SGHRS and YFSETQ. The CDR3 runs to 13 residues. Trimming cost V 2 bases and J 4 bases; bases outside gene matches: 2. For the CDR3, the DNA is TGCGCCAGCAGCTTTGGGGGGGGAGAGACCCAGTACTTC. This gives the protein CASSFGGGETQYF.

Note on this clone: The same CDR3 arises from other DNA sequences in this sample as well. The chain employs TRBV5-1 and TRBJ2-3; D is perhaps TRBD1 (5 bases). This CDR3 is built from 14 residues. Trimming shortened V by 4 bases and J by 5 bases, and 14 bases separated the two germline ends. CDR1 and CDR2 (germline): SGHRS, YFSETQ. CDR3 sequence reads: CASSPGQPLDTQYF. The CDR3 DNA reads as TGCGCCAGCAGCCCAGGACAACCCCTAGATACGCAGTATTTT.

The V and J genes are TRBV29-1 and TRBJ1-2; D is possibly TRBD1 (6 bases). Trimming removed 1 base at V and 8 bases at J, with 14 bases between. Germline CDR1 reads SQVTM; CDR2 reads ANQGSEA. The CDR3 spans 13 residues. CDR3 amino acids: CSVEGRGRAGYTF. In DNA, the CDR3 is TGCAGCGTTGAAGGGAGGGGGAGGGCGGGCTACACCTTC.

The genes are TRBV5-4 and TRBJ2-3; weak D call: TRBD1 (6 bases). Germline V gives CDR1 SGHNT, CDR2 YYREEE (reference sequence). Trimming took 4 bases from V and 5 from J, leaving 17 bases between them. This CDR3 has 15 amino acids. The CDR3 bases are TGTGCCAGCAGCCCCGGGACACACTCAGGAGATACGCAGTATTTT. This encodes CASSPGTHSGDTQYF.

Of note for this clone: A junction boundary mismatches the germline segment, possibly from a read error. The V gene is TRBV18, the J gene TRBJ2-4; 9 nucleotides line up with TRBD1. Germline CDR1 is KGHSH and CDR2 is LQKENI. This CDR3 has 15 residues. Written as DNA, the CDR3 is TGTGCCAGCTCGCCACAGGGGGCGGCCAAAAACATTCAGTACTTC. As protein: CASSPQGAAKNIQYF.

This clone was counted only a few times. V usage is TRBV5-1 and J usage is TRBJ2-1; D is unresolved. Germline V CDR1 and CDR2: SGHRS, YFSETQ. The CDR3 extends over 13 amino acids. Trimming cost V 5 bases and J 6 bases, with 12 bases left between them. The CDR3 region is CASSLDDFNEQFF. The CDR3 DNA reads TGCGCCAGCAGTCTTGACGACTTCAATGAGCAGTTCTTC. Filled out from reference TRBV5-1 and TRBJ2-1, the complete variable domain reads KAGVTQTPRYLIKTRGQQVTLSCSPISGHRSVSWYQQTPGQGLQFLFEYFSETQRNKGNFPGRFSGRQFSNSRSEMNVSTLELGDSALYLCASSLDDFNEQFFGPGTRLTVL.

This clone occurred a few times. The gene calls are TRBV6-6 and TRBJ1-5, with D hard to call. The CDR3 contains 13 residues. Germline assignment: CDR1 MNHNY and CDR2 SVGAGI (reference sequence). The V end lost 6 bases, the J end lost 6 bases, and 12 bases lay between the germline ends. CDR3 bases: TGTGCCAGCAGGCCCGATGGGAGTCAGCCCCAGCATTTT. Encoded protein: CASRPDGSQPQHF.

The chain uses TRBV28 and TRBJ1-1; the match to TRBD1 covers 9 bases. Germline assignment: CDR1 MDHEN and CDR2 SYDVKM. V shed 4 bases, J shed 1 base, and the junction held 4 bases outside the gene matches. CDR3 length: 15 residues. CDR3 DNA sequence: TGTGCCAGCAGTTCCTCGGGACAGGGGAACACTGAAGCTTTCTTT. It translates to CASSSSGQGNTEAFF. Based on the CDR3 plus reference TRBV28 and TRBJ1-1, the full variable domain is DVKVTQSSRYLVKRTGEKVFLECVQDMDHENMFWYRQDPGLGLRLIYFSYDVKMKEKGDIPEGYSVSREKKERFSLILESASTNQTSMYLCASSSSGQGNTEAFFGQGTRLTVV.

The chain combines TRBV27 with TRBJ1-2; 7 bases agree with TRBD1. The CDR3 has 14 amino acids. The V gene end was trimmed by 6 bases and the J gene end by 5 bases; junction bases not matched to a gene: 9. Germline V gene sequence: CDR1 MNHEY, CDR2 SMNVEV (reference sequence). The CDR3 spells CASSVTGDSYGYTF. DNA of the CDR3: TGTGCCAGCAGCGTAACAGGGGACTCTTATGGCTACACCTTC.

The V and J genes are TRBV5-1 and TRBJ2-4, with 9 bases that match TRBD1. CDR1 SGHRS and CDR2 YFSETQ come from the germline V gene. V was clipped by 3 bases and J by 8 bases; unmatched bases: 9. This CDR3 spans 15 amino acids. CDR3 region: CASSSQTGGFDIQYF. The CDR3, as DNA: TGCGCCAGCAGCTCCCAGACAGGGGGATTTGACATTCAGTACTTC.

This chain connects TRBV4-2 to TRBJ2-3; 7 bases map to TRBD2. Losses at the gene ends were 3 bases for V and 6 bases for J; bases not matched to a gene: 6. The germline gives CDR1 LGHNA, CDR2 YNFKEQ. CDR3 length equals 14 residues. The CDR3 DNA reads TGTGCCAGCAGCCAGAGCGGGACCCTTGATACGCAGTATTTT. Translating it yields CASSQSGTLDTQYF.

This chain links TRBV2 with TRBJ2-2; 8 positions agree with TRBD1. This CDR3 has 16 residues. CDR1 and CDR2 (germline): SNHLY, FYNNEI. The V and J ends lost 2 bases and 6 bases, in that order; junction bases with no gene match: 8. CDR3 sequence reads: CASSERGKQGAGELFF. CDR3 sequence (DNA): TGTGCCAGCAGTGAACGAGGAAAACAGGGGGCCGGGGAGCTGTTTTTT.

CDR3 DNA: TGTGCCAGCAGCTCTAGTCCCGGGTATACCACAGATACGCAGTATTTT. It is translated as CASSSSPGYTTDTQYF. The chain combines TRBV9 with TRBJ2-3; no firm D call. Germline-derived CDR1 and CDR2 are SGDLS and YYNGEE. The CDR3 runs to 16 residues. Trimming stripped 4 bases from V and 2 bases from J, with 17 bases between.

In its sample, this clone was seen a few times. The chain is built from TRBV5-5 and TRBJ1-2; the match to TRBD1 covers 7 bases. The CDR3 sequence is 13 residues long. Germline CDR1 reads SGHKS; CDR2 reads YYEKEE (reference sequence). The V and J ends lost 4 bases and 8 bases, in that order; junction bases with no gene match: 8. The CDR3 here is CASSTTGAGGYTF. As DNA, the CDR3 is TGTGCCAGCAGCACAACAGGGGCAGGCGGCTACACCTTC.

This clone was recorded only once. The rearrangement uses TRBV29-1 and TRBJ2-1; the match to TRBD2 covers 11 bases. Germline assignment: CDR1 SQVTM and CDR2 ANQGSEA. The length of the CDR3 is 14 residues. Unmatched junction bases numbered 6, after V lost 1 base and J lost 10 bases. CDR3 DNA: TGCAGCGTTGAAGTGGCTAGCGGGAGGTGGGAGCAGTTCTTC. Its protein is CSVEVASGRWEQFF.

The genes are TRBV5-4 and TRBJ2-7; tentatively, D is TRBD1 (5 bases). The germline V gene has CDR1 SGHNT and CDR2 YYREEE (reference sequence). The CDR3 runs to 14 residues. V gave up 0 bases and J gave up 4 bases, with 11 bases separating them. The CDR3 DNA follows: TGTGCCAGCAGCTTGGCCCAGGGTCTATACGAGCAGTACTTC. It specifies CASSLAQGLYEQYF. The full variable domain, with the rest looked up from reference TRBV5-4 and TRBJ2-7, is ETGVTQSPTHLIKTRGQQVTLRCSSQSGHNTVSWYQQALGQGPQFIFQYYREEENGRGNFPPRFSGLQFPNYSSELNVNALELDDSALYLCASSLAQGLYEQYFGPGTRLTVT.

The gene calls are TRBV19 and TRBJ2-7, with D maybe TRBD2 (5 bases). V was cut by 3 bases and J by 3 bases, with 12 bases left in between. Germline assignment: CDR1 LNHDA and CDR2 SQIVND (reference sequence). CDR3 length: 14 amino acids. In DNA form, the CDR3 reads TGTGCCAGTAGTATTGGGATAGAGGGCTACGAGCAGTACTTC. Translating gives CASSIGIEGYEQYF. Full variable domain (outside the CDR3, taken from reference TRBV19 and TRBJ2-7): DGGITQSPKYLFRKEGQNVTLSCEQNLNHDAMYWYRQDPGQGLRLIYYSQIVNDFQKGDIAEGYSVSREKKESFPLTVTSAQKNPTAFYLCASSIGIEGYEQYFGPGTRLTVT.